This TCR beta chain was profiled in a study of cytotoxic CD8 clonotypes in ibrutinib-treated CLL. With V trimmed by 6 bases and J by 3 bases, 10 bases remained unmatched. The CDR3 totals 15 residues. Only in-frame clones appear in the TCRdb table, and some are missing; sequencing was by immunoSEQ multiplex PCR. The sample shows 110,000 to 150,000 clones, around 76% of them seen only once. This material consisted of PBMCs, taken after 24 months of ibrutinib treatment. The source of this sequence is a human donor with chronic lymphocytic leukemia. This rearrangement joins TRBV23-1 to TRBJ1-1; 7 bases fit TRBD1. TRBV23-1 is classed as an ORF, of uncertain function. The CDR3 nucleotides read TGCGCCAGCAGGGCCCGACAGGGTAAATACACTGAAGCTTTCTTT. Encoded protein: CASRARQGKYTEAFF.